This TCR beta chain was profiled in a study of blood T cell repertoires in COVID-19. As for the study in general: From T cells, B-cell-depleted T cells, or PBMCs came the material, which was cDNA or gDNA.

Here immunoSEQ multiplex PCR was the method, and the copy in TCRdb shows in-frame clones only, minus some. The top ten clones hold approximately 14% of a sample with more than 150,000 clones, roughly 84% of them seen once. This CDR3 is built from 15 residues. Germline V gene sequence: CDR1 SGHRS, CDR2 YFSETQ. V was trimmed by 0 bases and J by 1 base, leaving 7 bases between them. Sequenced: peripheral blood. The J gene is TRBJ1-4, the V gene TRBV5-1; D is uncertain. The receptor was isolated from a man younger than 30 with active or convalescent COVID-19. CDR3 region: CASSLDRGTNEKLFF. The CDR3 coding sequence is TGCGCCAGCAGCTTGGACCGGGGAACTAATGAAAAACTGTTTTTT.